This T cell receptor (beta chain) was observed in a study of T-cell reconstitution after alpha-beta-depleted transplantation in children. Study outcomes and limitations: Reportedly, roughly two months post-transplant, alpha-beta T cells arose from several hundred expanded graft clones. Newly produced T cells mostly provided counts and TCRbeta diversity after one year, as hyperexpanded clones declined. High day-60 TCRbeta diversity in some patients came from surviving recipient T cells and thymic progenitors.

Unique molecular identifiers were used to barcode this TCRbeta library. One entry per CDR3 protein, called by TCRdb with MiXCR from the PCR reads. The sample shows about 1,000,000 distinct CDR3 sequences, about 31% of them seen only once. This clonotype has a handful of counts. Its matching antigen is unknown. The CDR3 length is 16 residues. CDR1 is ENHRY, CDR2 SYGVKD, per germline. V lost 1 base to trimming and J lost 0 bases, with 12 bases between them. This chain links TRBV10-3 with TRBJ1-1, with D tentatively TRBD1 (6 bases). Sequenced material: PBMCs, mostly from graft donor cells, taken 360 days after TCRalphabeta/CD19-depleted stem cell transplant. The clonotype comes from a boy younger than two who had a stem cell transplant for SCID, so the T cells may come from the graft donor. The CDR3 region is CAISEWRGGMNTEAFF. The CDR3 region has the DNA TGTGCCATCAGTGAGTGGCGTGGGGGCATGAACACTGAAGCTTTCTTT.